This T cell receptor (beta chain) was found in a study of blood T cell repertoires in COVID-19. Study overall: From the United States, Italy and Spain came samples of acute and convalescent COVID-19. Sources were T cells, B-cell-depleted T cells, or PBMCs; the material itself was cDNA or gDNA.

Study processing details: Counts of nucleated cells, estimated from reference gene primer amplification, were obtained. Measured with immunoSEQ multiplex PCR; TCRdb has only the in-frame clones, and not every one. The V and J calls and clone size come from that table; D and trimming were worked out from the DNA. Of a few hundred thousand clones listed, about 82% are singletons. The CDR3 is made up of 17 amino acids. The germline V gene encodes CDR1 SGHRS and CDR2 YFSETQ. Unmatched junction bases numbered 4, after V lost 0 bases and J lost 3 bases. Sequenced sample: peripheral blood. This receptor was taken from a woman aged 45 to 65 with acute or convalescent COVID-19. The chain links TRBV5-1 to TRBJ2-1, with 12 nucleotides matching TRBD2. The CDR3 DNA is TGCGCCAGCAGCTTGGACCCGACTAGCGGGGGCTACAATGAGCAGTTCTTC. This translates into CASSLDPTSGGYNEQFF.